This T cell receptor (beta chain) is from a study of Tregs in tolerant kidney transplant recipients. Study-wide results and caveats: Changing PCR primers prevented nucleotide comparison between some patients' samples. Findings come from small patient numbers and require larger validation. In tolerant patients, donor-specific Tregs outgrew total Tregs, suggesting antigen-driven expansion.

On this clone: Its matching antigen is unknown. Coverage ceases 3 residues before the CDR3 finishes, and the germline J gene fills in the end.

V was clipped by 3 bases and J by 0 bases, with 13 bases between them. The CDR3 sequence is 15 residues long. Germline V gene sequence: CDR1 SGHRS, CDR2 YFSETQ. Profiled with immunoSEQ multiplex PCR; TCRdb holds only in-frame clones, not every one. This sample's table reports roughly 48,000 clones. Unstimulated regulatory T cells (CD4+CD25+CD127-), CD4+CD25- non-regulatory cells, CD4 and CD8 cells were FACS-sorted from thawed PBMCs. The source is a human donor who received a combined kidney and bone marrow transplant. The material was CD4+ T cells from blood, obtained before the transplant. This chain links TRBV5-1 with TRBJ2-7, with TRBD1 as a possible D gene (5 bases). The CDR3 protein is CASSSAPTDSYEQYF. The CDR3 bases that were read are TGCGCCAGCAGCTCAGCCCCGACAGACTCCTACGAG. Together with reference TRBV5-1 and TRBJ2-7, the CDR3 gives the full variable domain: KAGVTQTPRYLIKTRGQQVTLSCSPISGHRSVSWYQQTPGQGLQFLFEYFSETQRNKGNFPGRFSGRQFSNSRSEMNVSTLELGDSALYLCASSSAPTDSYEQYFGPGTRLTVT.